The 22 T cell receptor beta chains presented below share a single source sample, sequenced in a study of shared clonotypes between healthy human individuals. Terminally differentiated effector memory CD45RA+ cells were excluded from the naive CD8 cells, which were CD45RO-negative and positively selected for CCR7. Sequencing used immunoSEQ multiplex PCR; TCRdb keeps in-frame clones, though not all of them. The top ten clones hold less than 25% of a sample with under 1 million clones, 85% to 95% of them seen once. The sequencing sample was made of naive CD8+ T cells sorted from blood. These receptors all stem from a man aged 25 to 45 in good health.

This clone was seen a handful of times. DNA for the CDR3: TGTGCCAGCAAAAGCGGTCAGCCCCAGCATTTT. Protein product: CASKSGQPQHF. V usage is TRBV6-1 and J usage is TRBJ1-5; D call uncertain. V was clipped by 7 bases and J by 6 bases, with 7 bases between them. From germline, CDR1 is MNHNS and CDR2 SASEGT. The length of the CDR3 is 11 residues.

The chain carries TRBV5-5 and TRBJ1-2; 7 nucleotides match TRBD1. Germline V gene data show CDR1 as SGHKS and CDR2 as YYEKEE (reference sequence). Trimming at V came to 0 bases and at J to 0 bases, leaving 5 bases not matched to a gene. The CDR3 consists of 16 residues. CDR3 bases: TGTGCCAGCAGCTTGGGAATCAGGGGGACTAACTATGGCTACACCTTC. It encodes CASSLGIRGTNYGYTF. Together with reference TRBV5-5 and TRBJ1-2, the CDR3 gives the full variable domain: DAGVTQSPTHLIKTRGQQVTLRCSPISGHKSVSWYQQVLGQGPQFIFQYYEKEERGRGNFPDRFSARQFPNYSSELNVNALLLGDSALYLCASSLGIRGTNYGYTFGSGTRLTVV.

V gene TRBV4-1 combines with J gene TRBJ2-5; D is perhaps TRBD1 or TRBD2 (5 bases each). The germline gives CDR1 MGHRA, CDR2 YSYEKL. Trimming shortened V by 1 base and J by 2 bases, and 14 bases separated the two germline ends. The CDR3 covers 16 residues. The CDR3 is CASSQAQAGGQETQYF. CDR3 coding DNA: TGCGCCAGCAGCCAAGCACAGGCTGGAGGTCAAGAGACCCAGTACTTC.

CDR3 protein: CASSVVGAGSSTDTQYF. The CDR3 DNA reads as TGTGCCAGCAGCGTAGTAGGGGCAGGGTCTAGCACAGATACGCAGTATTTT. The chain carries TRBV9 and TRBJ2-3; D is possibly TRBD1 (5 bases). This CDR3 contains 17 residues. With 0 bases removed from V and 0 bases from J, the gap between germline ends came to 14 bases. From germline, CDR1 is SGDLS and CDR2 YYNGEE.

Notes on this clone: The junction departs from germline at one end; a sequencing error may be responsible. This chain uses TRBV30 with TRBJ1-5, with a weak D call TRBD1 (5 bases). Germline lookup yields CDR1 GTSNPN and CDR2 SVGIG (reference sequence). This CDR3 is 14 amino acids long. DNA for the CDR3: TGTGCCTGGAGTGTCGGACGGGGCAAGCAGCCCCAGCATTTT. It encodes CAWSVGRGKQPQHF.

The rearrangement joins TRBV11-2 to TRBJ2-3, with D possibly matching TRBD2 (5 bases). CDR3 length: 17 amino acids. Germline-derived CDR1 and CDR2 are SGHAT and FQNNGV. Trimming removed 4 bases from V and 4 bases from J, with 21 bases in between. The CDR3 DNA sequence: TGTGCCAGCAGCTACCTGGCGAGAGGGCTACTGGCAGATACGCAGTATTTT. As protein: CASSYLARGLLADTQYF.

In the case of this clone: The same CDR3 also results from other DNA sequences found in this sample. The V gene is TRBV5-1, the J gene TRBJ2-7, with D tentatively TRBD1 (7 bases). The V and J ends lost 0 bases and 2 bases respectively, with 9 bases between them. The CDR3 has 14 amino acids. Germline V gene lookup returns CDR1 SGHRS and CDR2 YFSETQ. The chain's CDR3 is CASSLGGTAYEQYF. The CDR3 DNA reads TGCGCCAGCAGCTTGGGCGGGACAGCCTACGAGCAGTACTTC.

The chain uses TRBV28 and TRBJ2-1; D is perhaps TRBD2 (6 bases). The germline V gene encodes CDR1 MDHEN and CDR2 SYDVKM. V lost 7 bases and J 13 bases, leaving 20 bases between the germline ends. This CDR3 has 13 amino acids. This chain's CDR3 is CASKPGTPIYQFF. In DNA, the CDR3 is TGTGCCAGCAAGCCCGGGACTCCAATATATCAGTTCTTC. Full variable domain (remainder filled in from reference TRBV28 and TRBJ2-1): DVKVTQSSRYLVKRTGEKVFLECVQDMDHENMFWYRQDPGLGLRLIYFSYDVKMKEKGDIPEGYSVSREKKERFSLILESASTNQTSMYLCASKPGTPIYQFFGPGTRLTVL.

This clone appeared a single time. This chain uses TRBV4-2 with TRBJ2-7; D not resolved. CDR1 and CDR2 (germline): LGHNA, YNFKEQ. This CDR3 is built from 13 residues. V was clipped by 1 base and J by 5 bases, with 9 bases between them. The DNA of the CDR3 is TGTGCCAGCAGCCAAGGCTCGGCGGACGAGCAGTACTTC. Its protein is CASSQGSADEQYF.

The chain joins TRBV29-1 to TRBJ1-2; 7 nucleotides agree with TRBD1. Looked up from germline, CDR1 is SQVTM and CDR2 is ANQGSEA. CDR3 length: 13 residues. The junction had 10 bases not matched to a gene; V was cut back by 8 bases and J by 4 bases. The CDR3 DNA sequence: TGCAGCATCCCGGGACAGCCGCTCTATGGCTACACCTTC. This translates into CSIPGQPLYGYTF.

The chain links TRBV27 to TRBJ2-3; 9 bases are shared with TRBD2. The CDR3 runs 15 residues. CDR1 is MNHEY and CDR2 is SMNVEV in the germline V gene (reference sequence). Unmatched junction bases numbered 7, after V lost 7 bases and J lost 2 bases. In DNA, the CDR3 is TGTGCCAGCACCCCACTAGCGGGCAACACAGATACGCAGTATTTT. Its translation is CASTPLAGNTDTQYF.

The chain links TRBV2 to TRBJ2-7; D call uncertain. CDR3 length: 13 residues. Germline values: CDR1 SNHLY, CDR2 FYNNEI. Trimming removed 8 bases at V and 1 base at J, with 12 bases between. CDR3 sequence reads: CASLPPVSYEQYF. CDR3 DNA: TGTGCCAGCTTACCCCCCGTTTCCTACGAGCAGTACTTC.

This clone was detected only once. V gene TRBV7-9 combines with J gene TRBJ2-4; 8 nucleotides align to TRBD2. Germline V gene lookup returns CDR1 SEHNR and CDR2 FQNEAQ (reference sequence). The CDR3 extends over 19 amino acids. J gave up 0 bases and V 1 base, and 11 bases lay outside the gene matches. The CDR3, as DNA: TGTGCCAGCAGCTTAGACACTAGCGGAGGGACTATAGCCAAAAACATTCAGTACTTC. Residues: CASSLDTSGGTIAKNIQYF.

As DNA, the CDR3 is TGTGCCAGCAGCTTTCCCCCTTTGCGGCGGGAGGTGGACAATGAGCAGTTCTTC. This sequence encodes CASSFPPLRREVDNEQFF. The chain has TRBV7-9 and TRBJ2-1; TRBD2 matches at 8 bases. Trimming cost V 3 bases and J 5 bases; bases outside gene matches: 15. The CDR3 spans 18 residues. Germline CDR1 reads SEHNR; CDR2 reads FQNEAQ (reference sequence).

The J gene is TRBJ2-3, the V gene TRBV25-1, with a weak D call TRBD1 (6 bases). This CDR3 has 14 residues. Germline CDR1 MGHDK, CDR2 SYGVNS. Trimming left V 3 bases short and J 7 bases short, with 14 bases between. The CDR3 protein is CASSDFGGRNTQYF. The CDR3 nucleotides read TGTGCCAGCAGTGATTTTGGGGGCAGGAATACGCAGTATTTT.

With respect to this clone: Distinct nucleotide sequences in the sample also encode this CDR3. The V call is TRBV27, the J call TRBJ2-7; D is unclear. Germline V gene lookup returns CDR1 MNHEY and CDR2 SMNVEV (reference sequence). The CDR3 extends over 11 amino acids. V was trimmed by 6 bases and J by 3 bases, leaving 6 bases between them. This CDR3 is CASRSYYEQYF. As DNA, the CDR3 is TGTGCCAGCAGATCATACTACGAGCAGTACTTC.

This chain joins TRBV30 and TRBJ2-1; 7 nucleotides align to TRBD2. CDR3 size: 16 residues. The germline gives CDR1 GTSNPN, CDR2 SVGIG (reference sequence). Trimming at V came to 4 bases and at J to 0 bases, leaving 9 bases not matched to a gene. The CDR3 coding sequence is TGTGCCTGGAAAGGTCTAGCGGACACCTCCTACAATGAGCAGTTCTTC. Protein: CAWKGLADTSYNEQFF.

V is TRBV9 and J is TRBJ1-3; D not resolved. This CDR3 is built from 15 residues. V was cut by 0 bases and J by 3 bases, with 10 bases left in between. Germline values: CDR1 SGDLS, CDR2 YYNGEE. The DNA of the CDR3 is TGTGCCAGCAGCGTAGATCGGGCCGTTGGAAACACCATATATTTT. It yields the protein CASSVDRAVGNTIYF.

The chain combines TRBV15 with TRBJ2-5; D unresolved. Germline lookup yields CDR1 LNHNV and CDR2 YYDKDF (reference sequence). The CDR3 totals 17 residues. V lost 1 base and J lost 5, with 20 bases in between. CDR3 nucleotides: TGTGCCACCAGCAGAGGGGAAGGGCGACGGGCTTTGGAGACCCAGTACTTC. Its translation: CATSRGEGRRALETQYF. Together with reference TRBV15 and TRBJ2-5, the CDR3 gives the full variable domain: DAMVIQNPRYQVTQFGKPVTLSCSQTLNHNVMYWYQQKSSQAPKLLFHYYDKDFNNEADTPDNFQSRRPNTSFCFLDIRSPGLGDTAMYLCATSRGEGRRALETQYFGPGTRLLVL.

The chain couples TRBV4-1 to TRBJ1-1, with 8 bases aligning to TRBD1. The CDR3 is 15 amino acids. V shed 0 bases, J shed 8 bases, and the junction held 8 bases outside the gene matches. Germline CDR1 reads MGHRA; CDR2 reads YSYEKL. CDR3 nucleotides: TGCGCCAGCAGCCAAGACAACAGGGGGTTGGAAGAAGCTTTCTTT. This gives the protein CASSQDNRGLEEAFF.

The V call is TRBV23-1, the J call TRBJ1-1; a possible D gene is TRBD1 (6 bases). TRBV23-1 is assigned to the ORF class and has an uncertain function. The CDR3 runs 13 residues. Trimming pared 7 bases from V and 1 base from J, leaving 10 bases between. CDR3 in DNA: TGCGCCAGCATTGGGGGGCGGAACACTGAAGCTTTCTTT. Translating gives CASIGGRNTEAFF.

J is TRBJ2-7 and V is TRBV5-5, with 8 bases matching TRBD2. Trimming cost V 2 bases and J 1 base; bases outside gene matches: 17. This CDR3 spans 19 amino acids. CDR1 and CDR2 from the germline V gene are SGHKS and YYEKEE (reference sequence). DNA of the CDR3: TGTGCCAGCAGCTTTTCCATAGCGGGAAATAATCAAGGGTCCTACGAGCAGTACTTC. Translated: CASSFSIAGNNQGSYEQYF.